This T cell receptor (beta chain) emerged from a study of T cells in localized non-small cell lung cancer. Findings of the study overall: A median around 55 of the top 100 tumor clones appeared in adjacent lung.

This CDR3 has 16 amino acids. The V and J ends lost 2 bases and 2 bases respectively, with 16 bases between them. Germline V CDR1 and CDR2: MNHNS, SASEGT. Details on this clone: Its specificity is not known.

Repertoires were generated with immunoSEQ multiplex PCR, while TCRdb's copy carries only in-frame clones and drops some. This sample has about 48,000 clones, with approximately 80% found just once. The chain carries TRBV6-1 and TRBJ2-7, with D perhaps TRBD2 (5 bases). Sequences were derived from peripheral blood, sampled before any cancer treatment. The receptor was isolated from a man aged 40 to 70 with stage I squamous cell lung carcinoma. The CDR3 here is CASSEHASGDPYEQYF. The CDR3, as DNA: TGTGCCAGCAGTGAACATGCCAGCGGAGATCCCTACGAGCAGTACTTC.